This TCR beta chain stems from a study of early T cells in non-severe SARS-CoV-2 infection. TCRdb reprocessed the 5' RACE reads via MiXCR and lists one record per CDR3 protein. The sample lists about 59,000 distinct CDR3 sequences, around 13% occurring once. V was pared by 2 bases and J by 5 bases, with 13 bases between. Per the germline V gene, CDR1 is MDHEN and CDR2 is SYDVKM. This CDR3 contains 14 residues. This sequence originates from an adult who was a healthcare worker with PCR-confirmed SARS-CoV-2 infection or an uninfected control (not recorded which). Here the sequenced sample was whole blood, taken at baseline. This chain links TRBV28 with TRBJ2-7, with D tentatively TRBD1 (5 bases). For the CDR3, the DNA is TGTGCCAGCAGTTTAGGGCAGGGCGGAGACGAGCAGTACTTC. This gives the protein CASSLGQGGDEQYF.